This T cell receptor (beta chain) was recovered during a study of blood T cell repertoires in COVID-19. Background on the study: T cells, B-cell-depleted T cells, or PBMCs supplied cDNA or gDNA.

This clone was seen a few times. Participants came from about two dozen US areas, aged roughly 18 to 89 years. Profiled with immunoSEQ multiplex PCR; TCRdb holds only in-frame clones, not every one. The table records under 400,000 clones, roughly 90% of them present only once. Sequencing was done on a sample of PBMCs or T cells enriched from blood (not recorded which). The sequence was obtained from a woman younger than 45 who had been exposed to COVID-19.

This CDR3 is CASTGLAGHNEQFF. CDR3 bases: TGTGCCAGCACGGGACTAGCGGGCCACAATGAGCAGTTCTTC. The chain employs TRBV7-8 and TRBJ2-1; TRBD2 agrees at 12 bases. CDR1 is SGHVS and CDR2 is FQNEAQ in the germline V gene. The CDR3 runs 14 residues. V lost 7 bases to trimming and J lost 5 bases; unmatched junction nucleotides: 3.